The 28 T cell receptor beta chains below come from one sample, sequenced in a study of identical twins. MiXCR, run by TCRdb on the 5' RACE reads, gives a single entry per CDR3 protein. The table shows 1.5 million to 2 million distinct CDR3 sequences, with around 29% occurring only once. Sequencing was done on a sample of cord blood. These receptors all stem from a newborn girl in good health.

V usage is TRBV5-1 and J usage is TRBJ2-5; 12 nucleotides match TRBD1. Germline CDR1 reads SGHRS; CDR2 reads YFSETQ. The CDR3 loop spans 16 amino acids. Losses at the gene ends were 5 bases for V and 11 bases for J; bases not matched to a gene: 16. CDR3 sequence (DNA): TGCGCCAGCAGTTCGTCCGGGACAGGGGGCCAATTTCGGCAGTACTTC. Translation gives CASSSSGTGGQFRQYF.

The rearrangement joins TRBV12-3 or TRBV12-4 to TRBJ1-1; weak D call: TRBD1 (5 bases). The CDR3 has 16 amino acids. V gave up 7 bases and J gave up 1 base, with 19 bases separating them. CDR3 in amino acids: CASKRGVGLGNTEAFF. The CDR3 DNA sequence: TGTGCCAGCAAGAGGGGTGTGGGGTTGGGGAACACTGAAGCTTTCTTT.

Many counts were recorded for this clonotype. The chain joins TRBV2 to TRBJ2-7; D is unresolved. Trimming cost V 3 bases and J 3 bases, with 12 bases left between them. The germline V gene encodes CDR1 SNHLY and CDR2 FYNNEI. The CDR3 totals 14 residues. The chain's CDR3 is CASSEGVGFYEQYF. As DNA, the CDR3 is TGTGCCAGCAGTGAGGGCGTAGGTTTCTACGAGCAGTACTTC.

The chain joins TRBV6-5 to TRBJ2-7, with D perhaps matching TRBD2 (6 bases). V dropped 8 bases and J dropped 6 bases, with 23 bases sitting between them. Germline values: CDR1 MNHEY, CDR2 SVGAGI. This CDR3 region has 15 residues. CDR3: CASHMGGGRLSEQYF. CDR3 coding DNA: TGTGCCAGCCATATGGGAGGTGGGAGGCTTTCCGAGCAGTACTTC.

The rearrangement uses TRBV20-1 and TRBJ2-3, with TRBD2 matching over 14 bases. The germline V gene encodes CDR1 DFQATT and CDR2 SNEGSKA (reference sequence). The length of the CDR3 is 15 residues. After removal of 6 bases from V and 6 bases from J, the junction contained 8 bases not matched to a gene. CDR3 DNA sequence: TGCAGTGCGCTACGACTAGCGGGAGGGCCGGATACGCAGTATTTT. Residues: CSALRLAGGPDTQYF.

This clonotype occurred many times. This chain links TRBV5-1 with TRBJ2-7, with TRBD1 matching 7 bases. The CDR3 has 12 amino acids. V dropped 9 bases and J dropped 3; count of bases not matched to a gene: 6. The V gene's germline CDR1 is SGHRS and CDR2 YFSETQ. CDR3 coding DNA: TGCGCCAACCCTGACAGGGACTACGAGCAGTACTTC. It specifies CANPDRDYEQYF.

This clonotype turned up a few times. V gene TRBV5-6 combines with J gene TRBJ2-7; D might be TRBD2 (6 bases). Trimming shortened V by 5 bases and J by 0 bases, and 12 bases separated the two germline ends. The CDR3 runs to 14 residues. CDR1 and CDR2 (germline): SGHDT, YYEEEE. CDR3 sequence (DNA): TGTGCCAGCAGGAAACGGGGGACCTCCTACGAGCAGTACTTC. Its protein is CASRKRGTSYEQYF.

The CDR3 DNA reads as TGTGCCAGCAGTGAACGGGGAAGAGGGGGTCTCTTCCAAGAGACCCAGTACTTC. Amino acid sequence: CASSERGRGGLFQETQYF. The gene calls are TRBV25-1 and TRBJ2-5; a possible D gene is TRBD1 (6 bases). Germline V CDR1 and CDR2: MGHDK, SYGVNS. The CDR3 length is 18 residues. Trimming removed 2 bases from V and 1 base from J, with 20 bases in between. The full variable domain, rest sourced from reference TRBV25-1 and TRBJ2-5, is EADIYQTPRYLVIGTGKKITLECSQTMGHDKMYWYQQDPGMELHLIHYSYGVNSTEKGDLSSESTVSRIRTEHFPLTLESARPSHTSQYLCASSERGRGGLFQETQYFGPGTRLLVL.

This clonotype was counted between two and nine times. V gene TRBV20-1 combines with J gene TRBJ1-2, with D maybe TRBD1 (5 bases). This CDR3 is 12 amino acids long. The germline V gene has CDR1 DFQATT and CDR2 SNEGSKA (reference sequence). Trimming pared 6 bases from V and 7 bases from J, leaving 15 bases between. The CDR3 DNA is TGCAGTGCCGGGGGTTTTCTGGGTGGCTACACCTTC. It yields the protein CSAGGFLGGYTF.

This clonotype was found a few times. The chain combines TRBV9 with TRBJ2-3; 10 bases line up with TRBD1. After removal of 2 bases from V and 5 bases from J, the junction contained 5 bases not matched to a gene. CDR1 is SGDLS, CDR2 YYNGEE, per germline. CDR3 length: 15 residues. Here the CDR3 reads CASSVRDRGRDTQYF. The CDR3 region has the DNA TGTGCCAGCAGCGTCCGGGACAGGGGAAGAGATACGCAGTATTTT. The whole variable domain, filled in from reference TRBV9 and TRBJ2-3, reads DSGVTQTPKHLITATGQRVTLRCSPRSGDLSVYWYQQSLDQGLQFLIQYYNGEERAKGNILERFSAQQFPDLHSELNLSSLELGDSALYFCASSVRDRGRDTQYFGPGTRLTVL.

This chain joins TRBV20-1 and TRBJ2-7; 7 bases are shared with TRBD2. The CDR3 is 16 residues long. J gave up 0 bases and V 0 bases, and 8 bases lay outside the gene matches. The V gene's germline CDR1 is DFQATT and CDR2 SNEGSKA (reference sequence). CDR3 protein: CSARDRGRTHSYEQYF. The CDR3 DNA is TGCAGTGCTAGAGACCGCGGGAGAACCCACTCCTACGAGCAGTACTTC.

V is TRBV7-2 and J is TRBJ1-5; maybe TRBD1 (5 bases). CDR3 length: 16 amino acids. Per the germline V gene, CDR1 is SGHTA and CDR2 is FQGNSA. V shed 4 bases and J shed 3 bases, with 16 bases lying between them. DNA for the CDR3: TGTGCCAGCAGCTCCCATACGGGGGTTATCAATCAGCCCCAGCATTTT. Protein: CASSSHTGVINQPQHF.

The chain couples TRBV24-1 to TRBJ2-5; 9 bases agree with TRBD2. The length of the CDR3 is 16 residues. Germline V gives CDR1 KGHDR, CDR2 SFDVKD. V trimming: 0 bases; J trimming: 1 base; junction bases outside the gene matches: 2. The CDR3 loop is CATSDLPTSGQETQYF. CDR3 nucleotide sequence: TGTGCCACCAGTGATTTGCCGACTAGCGGCCAAGAGACCCAGTACTTC.

This clonotype was seen only a few times. This chain uses TRBV3-1 with TRBJ2-5, with 7 bases lining up with TRBD1. CDR1 LGHDT and CDR2 YNNKEL come from the germline V gene (reference sequence). CDR3 size: 13 residues. Unmatched junction bases numbered 10, after V lost 4 bases and J lost 11 bases. CDR3 in DNA: TGTGCCAGCAGCCGCCGGGACAGCAATGAGCAGTACTTC. It is translated as CASSRRDSNEQYF.

This clonotype occurred many times. This chain joins TRBV29-1 and TRBJ2-7, with D hard to call. Germline V gives CDR1 SQVTM, CDR2 ANQGSEA. The V end was cut by 6 bases, the J end by 3 bases, with 9 bases between. There are 11 residues in the CDR3. The CDR3, as DNA: TGCAGCGTCTATGACAACTACGAGCAGTACTTC. Encoded protein: CSVYDNYEQYF.

This clonotype was seen a few times. The rearrangement joins TRBV11-2 to TRBJ2-7; perhaps TRBD2 as D (6 bases). Trimming took 3 bases from V and 0 from J, leaving 18 bases between them. This CDR3 has 17 amino acids. Germline values: CDR1 SGHAT, CDR2 FQNNGV. For the CDR3, the DNA is TGTGCCAGCAGCTTGGGGGGTGCTTCCTTTACCTCCTACGAGCAGTACTTC. Encoded protein: CASSLGGASFTSYEQYF.

Notes on this clonotype: The junction departs from the called germline gene at one end, perhaps through a read error. The genes are TRBV9 and TRBJ1-2; D unresolved. Per germline, CDR1 SGDLS and CDR2 YYNGEE. CDR3 length: 13 amino acids. CDR3: CAGSVEGNYGYTF. For the CDR3, the DNA is TGTGCCGGCAGCGTAGAGGGAAACTATGGCTACACCTTC.

The J gene is TRBJ2-4, the V gene TRBV6-1; D might be TRBD2 (6 bases). CDR1 is MNHNS and CDR2 is SASEGT in the germline V gene. The CDR3 sequence is 12 residues long. Deletions cut 7 bases from V and 13 bases from J, with 17 bases between. DNA of the CDR3: TGTGCCAGCACCGGAAACGGAGGGGAGCAGTACTTC. Protein sequence: CASTGNGGEQYF.

This clonotype was detected a few times. Written as DNA, the CDR3 is TGCAGCGTTGGAAAGGGGGGGAACACTGAAGCTTTCTTT. Residues: CSVGKGGNTEAFF. The chain uses TRBV29-1 and TRBJ1-1; tentative D call: TRBD1 (6 bases). The V end was cut by 4 bases, the J end by 1 base, with 10 bases between. The CDR3 covers 13 residues. CDR1 is SQVTM, CDR2 ANQGSEA, per germline.

The rearrangement links TRBV19 to TRBJ2-7, with D unclear. CDR3 length equals 13 residues. With 7 bases removed from V and 7 bases from J, the gap between germline ends came to 17 bases. Per germline, CDR1 LNHDA and CDR2 SQIVND (reference sequence). The CDR3 loop is CASKAGSLREQYF. The DNA of the CDR3 is TGTGCCAGTAAGGCAGGATCCCTACGGGAGCAGTACTTC.

The chain couples TRBV7-9 to TRBJ2-7, with a possible D match to TRBD1 (6 bases). This CDR3 has 12 amino acids. The ends were cut back, 4 bases at V and 5 bases at J, with 9 bases in the middle. In germline, CDR1 is SEHNR, CDR2 FQNEAQ (reference sequence). The CDR3 reads CASSSAGDEQYF. The CDR3 DNA reads as TGTGCCAGCAGCTCCGCAGGGGACGAGCAGTACTTC.

V gene TRBV9 combines with J gene TRBJ2-3, with D possibly being TRBD2 (6 bases). There are 13 residues in the CDR3. V was shortened by 0 bases and J by 8 bases, with 10 bases between the two germline ends. Per the germline V gene, CDR1 is SGDLS and CDR2 is YYNGEE. As DNA, the CDR3 is TGTGCCAGCAGCGTAGTCGGGGGAAGTACGCAGTATTTT. Amino acid sequence: CASSVVGGSTQYF.

This clonotype was found many times. The chain's CDR3 is CASSLSGIGRETQYF. DNA for the CDR3: TGTGCCAGCAGTTTATCCGGGATCGGGAGGGAGACCCAGTACTTC. The chain joins TRBV28 to TRBJ2-5; the match to TRBD2 covers 7 bases. Unmatched junction bases numbered 7, after V lost 1 base and J lost 5 bases. The CDR3 has 15 residues. Germline lookup yields CDR1 MDHEN and CDR2 SYDVKM.

In its sample, this clonotype was seen a few times. The chain combines TRBV5-1 with TRBJ2-2; D is perhaps TRBD1 (5 bases). CDR1 and CDR2 from the germline V gene are SGHRS and YFSETQ. This CDR3 is 15 amino acids long. Trimming left V 0 bases short and J 4 bases short, with 10 bases between. This CDR3 is CASSLVDSGTGELFF. The CDR3 DNA reads as TGCGCCAGCAGCTTGGTAGACAGTGGCACCGGGGAGCTGTTTTTT.

There are a few counts of this clonotype. The J gene is TRBJ1-2, the V gene TRBV7-9; 9 positions match TRBD1. Germline CDR1 SEHNR, CDR2 FQNEAQ (reference sequence). This CDR3 comprises 16 residues. The trim removed 5 bases at V and 0 bases at J, leaving 7 bases unmatched. CDR3 sequence (DNA): TGTGCCAGCAGCGCAACCGGGACAGGGACTAACTATGGCTACACCTTC. Translated: CASSATGTGTNYGYTF.

This clonotype was observed a handful of times. The J gene is TRBJ2-1, the V gene TRBV28; 7 bases fit TRBD2. Per the germline V gene, CDR1 is MDHEN and CDR2 is SYDVKM. The V gene end was trimmed by 5 bases and the J gene end by 5 bases; junction bases not matched to a gene: 3. This CDR3 is 13 amino acids long. CDR3 in amino acids: CASSSGNNNEQFF. CDR3 nucleotides: TGTGCCAGCAGTAGCGGGAACAACAATGAGCAGTTCTTC.

In this sample, this clonotype turned up a few times. The genes are TRBV7-2 and TRBJ2-5, with D unresolved. Germline loops: CDR1 SGHTA, CDR2 FQGNSA. The V end lost 2 bases, the J end lost 5 bases, and 21 bases lay between the germline ends. CDR3 length: 17 amino acids. The CDR3 bases are TGTGCCAGCAGCTTAAGGGCGAGCACAGTCAAGGTGGAGACCCAGTACTTC. This gives the protein CASSLRASTVKVETQYF. The full variable domain, in which reference TRBV7-2 and TRBJ2-5 provide the parts outside the CDR3, is GAGVSQSPSNKVTEKGKDVELRCDPISGHTALYWYRQSLGQGLEFLIYFQGNSAPDKSGLPSDRFSAERTGGSVSTLTIQRTQQEDSAVYLCASSLRASTVKVETQYFGPGTRLLVL.

V usage is TRBV7-2 and J usage is TRBJ1-1; no reliable D call. The CDR3 loop spans 18 amino acids. V lost 4 bases, J lost 7 bases, and 28 bases lay in between. CDR1 and CDR2 (germline): SGHTA, FQGNSA. This chain's CDR3 is CASSSGTDALFLEGEAFF. The CDR3 bases are TGTGCCAGCAGCTCCGGAACCGACGCTTTATTCTTGGAGGGTGAAGCTTTCTTT.